One sample yielded the 10 T cell receptor beta chains listed below, sequenced in a study of response to subunit inactivated influenza vaccine. TCRdb independently ran MiXCR on the RT-PCR reads; one entry per CDR3 protein. This repertoire shows more than 450,000 distinct CDR3 sequences, less than 8% found once; its top ten account for 10% to 15%. The sample in question was PBMCs from blood, obtained less than 30 months after vaccination. These receptors all stem from a man aged 45 to 70 who received an inactivated influenza vaccine.

This clonotype has at least ten counts. The chain is built from TRBV10-3 and TRBJ1-1; TRBD1 matches 7 bases. CDR3 length: 14 residues. V lost 6 bases and J lost 3; bases outside the gene matches: 7. The germline V gene has CDR1 ENHRY and CDR2 SYGVKD. CDR3 sequence: CAIRTQGRDTEAFF. CDR3 in DNA: TGTGCCATCAGGACACAGGGGAGGGACACTGAAGCTTTCTTT.

This clonotype was picked up many times. This chain joins TRBV10-3 and TRBJ1-2, with a tentative D call TRBD1 (6 bases). Germline loops: CDR1 ENHRY, CDR2 SYGVKD. Between the trimmed V and J ends, which lost 7 bases and 3 bases, there was a span of 15 bases. The CDR3 consists of 14 residues. CDR3 loop: CAIMATGSDYGYTF. The CDR3 bases are TGTGCCATCATGGCTACAGGGTCGGACTATGGCTACACCTTC.

This clonotype was detected ten times or more. The junction and the germline gene differ at one end; a read error may be behind it. The V call is TRBV7-7, the J call TRBJ2-5; no clear D gene. The germline gives CDR1 SSHAT, CDR2 FNYEAQ (reference sequence). The CDR3 sequence is 15 residues long. The CDR3 nucleotides read TGTGCTAGCAGCCAGTCGTGGGGAAAATGGGAGACCCAGTACTTC. This sequence encodes CASSQSWGKWETQYF.

This clonotype was found a few times. The chain uses TRBV5-4 and TRBJ1-4; possible D gene TRBD1, 5 bases. The CDR3 sequence is 14 residues long. Trimming took off 4 bases at V and 4 bases at J, with 11 bases between the two ends. Germline values: CDR1 SGHNT, CDR2 YYREEE (reference sequence). CDR3 nucleotide sequence: TGTGCCAGCAGCCCGGACAATCGTAATGAAAAACTGTTTTTT. Its translation is CASSPDNRNEKLFF.

The table lists this clonotype with many counts. J is TRBJ1-4 and V is TRBV6-5, with D maybe TRBD1 (6 bases). Germline CDR1 reads MNHEY; CDR2 reads SVGAGI. This CDR3 has 15 residues. V lost 2 bases and J lost 3, with 10 bases in between. The chain's CDR3 is CASSYGGQPNEKLFF. The DNA for the CDR3 is TGTGCCAGCAGTTACGGCGGACAGCCTAATGAAAAACTGTTTTTT.

This clonotype was found many times. The chain couples TRBV3-1 to TRBJ2-3; TRBD2 matches at 7 bases. This CDR3 has 15 amino acids. J was trimmed by 2 bases and V by 8 bases; bases with no gene match: 10. Germline assignment: CDR1 LGHDT and CDR2 YNNKEL (reference sequence). The CDR3 DNA is TGTGCCAGCCATGCGGGAGCGTACCCCACAGATACGCAGTATTTT. Its translation: CASHAGAYPTDTQYF.

V is TRBV27 and J is TRBJ2-1; either TRBD1 or TRBD2 may supply D (5 bases each). The CDR3 covers 18 residues. Trimming stripped 2 bases from V and 0 bases from J, with 17 bases between. Per the germline V gene, CDR1 is MNHEY and CDR2 is SMNVEV (reference sequence). The CDR3 spells CASSLKVAWGSSYNEQFF. CDR3 sequence (DNA): TGTGCCAGCAGTTTAAAAGTGGCGTGGGGGAGCTCCTACAATGAGCAGTTCTTC.

V usage is TRBV6-1 and J usage is TRBJ1-5, with unresolved D. This CDR3 spans 14 amino acids. Deletions cut 3 bases from V and 7 bases from J, with 13 bases between. Germline CDR1 MNHNS, CDR2 SASEGT. The CDR3 nucleotides are TGTGCCAGCAGTGATATCAAGGGATACCAGCCCCAGCATTTT. It codes for CASSDIKGYQPQHF.

There are a few counts of this clonotype. The genes are TRBV4-3 and TRBJ2-2; D gene unclear. This CDR3 comprises 14 residues. CDR1 is LGHNA and CDR2 is YSLEER in the germline V gene. The V and J ends lost 0 bases and 3 bases respectively, with 5 bases between them. This CDR3 reads CASSQDEDTGELFF. The CDR3 DNA is TGCGCCAGCAGCCAAGATGAGGACACCGGGGAGCTGTTTTTT.

This clonotype was observed at least ten times. The chain carries TRBV5-5 and TRBJ2-3; D is perhaps TRBD1 or TRBD2 (5 bases each). The CDR3 is 15 residues long. V was trimmed by 3 bases and J by 0 bases, leaving 11 bases between them. The germline V gene encodes CDR1 SGHKS and CDR2 YYEKEE (reference sequence). CDR3 DNA sequence: TGTGCCAGCAGCTCCGGGACGTCTAGCACAGATACGCAGTATTTT. This gives the protein CASSSGTSSTDTQYF.